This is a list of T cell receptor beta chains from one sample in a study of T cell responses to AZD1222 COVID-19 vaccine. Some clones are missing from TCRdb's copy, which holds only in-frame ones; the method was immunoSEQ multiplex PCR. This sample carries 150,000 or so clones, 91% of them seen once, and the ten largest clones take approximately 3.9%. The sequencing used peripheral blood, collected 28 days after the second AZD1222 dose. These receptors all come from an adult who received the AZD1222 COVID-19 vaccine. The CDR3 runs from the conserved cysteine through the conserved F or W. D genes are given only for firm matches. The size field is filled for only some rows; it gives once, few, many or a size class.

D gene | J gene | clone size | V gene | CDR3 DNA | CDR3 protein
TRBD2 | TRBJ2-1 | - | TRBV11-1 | TGTGCCAGCAGCTGGCAGCGGGGGAATGAGCAGTTCTTC | CASSWQRGNEQFF
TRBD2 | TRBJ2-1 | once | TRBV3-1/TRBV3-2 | TGTGCCAGCAGCCCTCCAATAGATCCGTGGAGGGAGGGGCTCTCCTACAATGAGCAGTTCTTC | CASSPPIDPWREGLSYNEQFF
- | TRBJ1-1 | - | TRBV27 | TGTGCCAGCAGACCTTATCGGATTAGGGCGGCTTTCTTT | CASRPYRIRAAFF
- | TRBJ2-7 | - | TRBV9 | TGTGCCAGCAGCGGGGACGGCCGCTCCTACGAGCAGTACTTC | CASSGDGRSYEQYF
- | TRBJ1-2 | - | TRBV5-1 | TGCGCCAGCAGCTTGGATGGGGGGGCGGTCTATGGCTACACCTTC | CASSLDGGAVYGYTF
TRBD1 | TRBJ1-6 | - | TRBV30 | TGTGCCTCGGGGACAGGGAATTCACCCCTCCACTTT | CASGTGNSPLHF
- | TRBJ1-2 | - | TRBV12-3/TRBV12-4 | TGTGCCAGCAGGGATCGACAGGTCTATGGCTACACCTTC | CASRDRQVYGYTF
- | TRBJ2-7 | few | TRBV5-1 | TGCGCCAGCAGCTTCGTGGCGGGGCTTTCCTACGAGCAGTACTTC | CASSFVAGLSYEQYF
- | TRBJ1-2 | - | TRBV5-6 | TGTGCCAGCAGCTTGAATGAGGGGACCGGCTACACCTTC | CASSLNEGTGYTF
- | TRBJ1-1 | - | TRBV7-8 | TGTGCCAGCAGCTCACCCCGAGTGGGACGGAGGAACACTGAAGCTTTCTTT | CASSSPRVGRRNTEAFF
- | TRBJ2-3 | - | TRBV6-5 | TGTGCCAGCACCCCCGTCCCGGATACGCAGTATTTT | CASTPVPDTQYF
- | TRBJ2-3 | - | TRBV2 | TGTGCCAGCAGTGTATCGACAGGCACAGATACGCAGTATTTT | CASSVSTGTDTQYF
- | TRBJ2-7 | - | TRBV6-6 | TGTGCCAGCAGGGGTAACATCAACTCCTACGAGCAGTACTTC | CASRGNINSYEQYF
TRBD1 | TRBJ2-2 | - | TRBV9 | TGTGCCAGCAGCGTAAATATTTTGTGGGACAGGGGTATCACCGGGGAGCTGTTTTTT | CASSVNILWDRGITGELFF
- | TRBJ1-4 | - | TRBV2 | TGTGCCAGCAGTGTCCGGGCCGCTGAAAAACTGTTTTTT | CASSVRAAEKLFF
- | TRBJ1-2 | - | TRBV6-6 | TGTGCCAGCAGGGAACAGGGCAAACCTGGCTACACCTTC | CASREQGKPGYTF
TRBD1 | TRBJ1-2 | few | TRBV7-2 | TGTGCCAGCAGCTTAGGGGGACAGGGGGGCTATGGCTACACCTTC | CASSLGGQGGYGYTF
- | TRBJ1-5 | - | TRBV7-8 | TGTGCCAGCAGCTTAGGTTTTGTCGGCGGAATTAGCAATCAGCCCCAGCATTTT | CASSLGFVGGISNQPQHF
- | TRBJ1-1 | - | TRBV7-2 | TGTGCCAGCAGCTTAGCTAGCCCGGGACTGCTGAACACTGAAGCTTTCTTT | CASSLASPGLLNTEAFF
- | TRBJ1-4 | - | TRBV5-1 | TGCGCCAGCAGCCCGGGGAGTGGAGGTCGGAATGAAAAACTGTTTTTT | CASSPGSGGRNEKLFF
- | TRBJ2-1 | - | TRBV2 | TGTGCCAGCAGTTGGGGGCACTACAATGAGCAGTTCTTC | CASSWGHYNEQFF
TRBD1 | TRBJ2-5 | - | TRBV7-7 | TGTGCTAGCAGCTTAGGGACAGCGTCAACCCAGTACTTC | CASSLGTASTQYF
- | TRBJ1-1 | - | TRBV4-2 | TGTGCCAGCAGCCAAGCCAGGATGAACACTGAAGCTTTCTTT | CASSQARMNTEAFF
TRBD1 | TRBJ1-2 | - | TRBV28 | TGTGCCAGCAGTTCCGACAGGGGGACTGGCTACACCTTC | CASSSDRGTGYTF
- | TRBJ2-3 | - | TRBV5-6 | TGTGCCAGCAGCTTAGGGCAGGGGTCAGATACGCAGTATTTT | CASSLGQGSDTQYF
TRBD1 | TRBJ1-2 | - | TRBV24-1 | TGTGCCACCAGTGGAGAGGGACAGGGTGAATTTGGCTACACCTTC | CATSGEGQGEFGYTF
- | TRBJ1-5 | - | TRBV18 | TGTGCCAGCTCACCTAGCAATCAGCCCCAGCATTTT | CASSPSNQPQHF
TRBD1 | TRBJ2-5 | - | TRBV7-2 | TGTGCCAGCAGTTGGGACAGTGGGCAAGAGACCCAGTACTTC | CASSWDSGQETQYF
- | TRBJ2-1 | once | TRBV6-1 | TGTGCCAGCAGTGAAGGTCGGGATCTCTACAATGAGCAGTTCTTC | CASSEGRDLYNEQFF
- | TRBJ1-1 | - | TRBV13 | TGTGCCAGCAGCCCATCGAGCACTGAAGCTTTCTTT | CASSPSSTEAFF
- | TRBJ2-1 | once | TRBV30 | TGTGCCTGGAGGTCGGCTCATGAGCAGTTCTTC | CAWRSAHEQFF
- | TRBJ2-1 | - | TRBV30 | TGTGCCTGGAGTGATCGGAGGTACAATGAGCAGTTCTTC | CAWSDRRYNEQFF
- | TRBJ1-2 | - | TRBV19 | TGTGCCAGTAGTCTGGGACCCCAGTTTGGCTACACCTTC | CASSLGPQFGYTF
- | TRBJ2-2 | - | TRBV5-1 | TGCGCCAGCAGCCCTACTAGCGGGGAGCTGTTTTTT | CASSPTSGELFF
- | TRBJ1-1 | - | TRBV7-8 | TGTGCCAGCAGCTTATTCTTTACTGAAGCTTTCTTT | CASSLFFTEAFF
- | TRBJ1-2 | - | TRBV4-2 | TGTGCCAGCAGCCAAACATTCCGGGACAACCTTGTGGATTATGGCTACACCTTC | CASSQTFRDNLVDYGYTF
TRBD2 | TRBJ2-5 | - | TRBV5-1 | TGCGCCAGCAGCTTTACTAGCGGGGGGGCCGGGGAGACCCAGTACTTC | CASSFTSGGAGETQYF
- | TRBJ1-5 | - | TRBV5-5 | TGTGCCAGCAGCTTGGATTGGGGGACACAGGTCCAGCCCCAGCATTTT | CASSLDWGTQVQPQHF